One T cell receptor beta chain is described in this entry. Its target is not known. The CDR3 runs to 13 residues. Germline-derived CDR1 and CDR2 are SGHAT and FQNNGV. V was clipped by 5 bases and J by 5 bases; unmatched bases: 3. These data belong to a study of cytomegalovirus exposure and HLA in healthy donors. Study-wide background: Inside one of the first data releases sat tens of millions of unique TCRs taken from HLA-typed donors. General observations from the study: A missense DCLRE1C variant was associated with V- and J-gene trimming of TCR beta chains in a later analysis, and an independent cohort replicated the association. Across donors, presence/absence analyses took sequencing depth to be roughly uniform. Reportedly, HLA-A and HLA-B alleles of most subjects were accurately predicted from TCR beta.

This PCR relied on a set of 60 Vbeta primers and 13 Jbeta primers. Method: immunoSEQ multiplex PCR; TCRdb's copy keeps in-frame clones and lacks some. Of some 140,000 clones listed, approximately 80% are singletons. V gene TRBV11-2 combines with J gene TRBJ2-3, with 8 bases identical to TRBD2. This receptor was obtained from a man in his thirties or forties in good health and CMV-seronegative. The sequenced sample consisted of PBMCs. CDR3 coding DNA: TGTGCCAGCAGCAGCGGGAGCGGAGATACGCAGTATTTT. Translating gives CASSSGSGDTQYF. Drawing the rest from reference TRBV11-2 and TRBJ2-3, the complete variable domain is EAGVAQSPRYKIIEKRQSVAFWCNPISGHATLYWYQQILGQGPKLLIQFQNNGVVDDSQLPKDRFSAERLKGVDSTLKIQPAKLEDSAVYLCASSSGSGDTQYFGPGTRLTVL.